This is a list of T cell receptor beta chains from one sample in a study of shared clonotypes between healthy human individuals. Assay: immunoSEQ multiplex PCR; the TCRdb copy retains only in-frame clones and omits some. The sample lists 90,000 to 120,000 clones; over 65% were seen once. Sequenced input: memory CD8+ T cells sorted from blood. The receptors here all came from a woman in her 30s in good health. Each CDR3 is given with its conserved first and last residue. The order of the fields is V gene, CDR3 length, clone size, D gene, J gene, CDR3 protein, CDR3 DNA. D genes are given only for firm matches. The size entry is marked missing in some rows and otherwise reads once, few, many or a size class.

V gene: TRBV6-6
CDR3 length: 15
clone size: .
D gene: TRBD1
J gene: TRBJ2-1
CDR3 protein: CASSPDRGGYNEQFF
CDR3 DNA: TGTGCCAGCAGTCCCGACAGGGGAGGTTACAATGAGCAGTTCTTC

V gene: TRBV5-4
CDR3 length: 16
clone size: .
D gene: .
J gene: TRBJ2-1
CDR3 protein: CASSPHRASEYNEQFF
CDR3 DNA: TGTGCCAGCAGCCCGCACCGGGCTAGCGAGTACAATGAGCAGTTCTTC

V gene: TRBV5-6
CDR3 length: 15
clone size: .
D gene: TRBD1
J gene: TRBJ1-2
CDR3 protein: CASSLEGQGASGYTF
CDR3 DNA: TGTGCCAGCAGCTTGGAGGGACAGGGGGCTTCTGGCTACACCTTC

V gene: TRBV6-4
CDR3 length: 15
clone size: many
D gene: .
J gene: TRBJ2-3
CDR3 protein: CASSDSGRGGDTQYF
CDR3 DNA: TGTGCCAGCAGTGACTCGGGCAGGGGAGGTGATACGCAGTATTTT

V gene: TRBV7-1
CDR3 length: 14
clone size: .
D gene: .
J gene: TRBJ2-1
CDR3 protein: CASSLVGYYNEQFF
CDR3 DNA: TGTGCCAGCAGCTTAGTTGGTTATTACAATGAGCAGTTCTTC

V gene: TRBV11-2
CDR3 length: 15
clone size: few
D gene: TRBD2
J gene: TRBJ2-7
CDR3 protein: CASSHRTSGIYEQYF
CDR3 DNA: TGTGCCAGCAGCCACCGGACTAGCGGGATATACGAGCAGTACTTC

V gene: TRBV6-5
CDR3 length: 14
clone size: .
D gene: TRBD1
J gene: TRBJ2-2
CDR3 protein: CASSIGQGTGELFF
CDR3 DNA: TGTGCCAGCAGCATAGGACAGGGCACCGGGGAGCTGTTTTTT

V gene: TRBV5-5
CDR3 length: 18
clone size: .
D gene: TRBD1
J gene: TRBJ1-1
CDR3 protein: CASSAGTGVSMTDTEAFF
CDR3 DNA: TGTGCCAGCAGCGCCGGGACAGGGGTGTCTATGACGGACACTGAAGCTTTCTTT

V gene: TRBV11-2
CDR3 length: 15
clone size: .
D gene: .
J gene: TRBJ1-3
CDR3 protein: CASSLRAISGNTIYF
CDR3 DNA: TGTGCCAGCAGCTTAAGGGCGATCTCTGGAAACACCATATATTTT

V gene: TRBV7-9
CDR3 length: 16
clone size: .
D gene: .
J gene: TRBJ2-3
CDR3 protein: CASSFPGRRSTDTQYF
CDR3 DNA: TGTGCCAGCAGCTTCCCGGGGCGGCGGAGCACAGATACGCAGTATTTT

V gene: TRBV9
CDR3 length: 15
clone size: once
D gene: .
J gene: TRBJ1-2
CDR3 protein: CASSQGPRVNYGYTF
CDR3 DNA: TGTGCCAGCAGCCAAGGCCCCCGCGTTAACTATGGCTACACCTTC

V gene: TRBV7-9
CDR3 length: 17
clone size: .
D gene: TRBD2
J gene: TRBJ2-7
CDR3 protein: CASSSTSLTSEQYEQYF
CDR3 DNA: TGTGCCAGCAGCTCAACCTCCCTGACTAGCGAGCAGTACGAGCAGTACTTC

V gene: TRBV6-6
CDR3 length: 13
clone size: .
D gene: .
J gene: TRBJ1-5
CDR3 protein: CASSPDGAQPQHF
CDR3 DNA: TGTGCCAGCAGCCCAGATGGGGCCCAGCCCCAGCATTTT

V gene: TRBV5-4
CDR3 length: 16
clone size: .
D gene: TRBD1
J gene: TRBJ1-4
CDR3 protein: CASSLHRGSINEKLFF
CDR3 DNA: TGTGCCAGCAGCTTGCACAGGGGATCAATTAATGAAAAACTGTTTTTT

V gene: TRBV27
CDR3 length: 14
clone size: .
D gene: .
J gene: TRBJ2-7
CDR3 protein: CASSLLGGLDEQYF
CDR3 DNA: TGTGCCAGCAGTTTATTAGGCGGCTTGGACGAGCAGTACTTC

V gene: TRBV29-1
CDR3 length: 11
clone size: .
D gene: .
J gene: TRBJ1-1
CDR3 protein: CSVVRGPEAFF
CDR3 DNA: TGCAGCGTTGTACGGGGGCCCGAAGCTTTCTTT

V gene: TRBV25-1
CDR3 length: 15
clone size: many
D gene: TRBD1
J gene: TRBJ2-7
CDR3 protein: CATNPGQGQTYEQYF
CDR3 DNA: TGTGCCACTAATCCCGGACAGGGGCAAACCTACGAGCAGTACTTC

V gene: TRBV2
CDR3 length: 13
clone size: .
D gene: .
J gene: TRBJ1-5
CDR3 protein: CASSNRDNQPQHF
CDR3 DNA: TGTGCCAGCAGTAACAGGGACAATCAGCCCCAGCATTTT

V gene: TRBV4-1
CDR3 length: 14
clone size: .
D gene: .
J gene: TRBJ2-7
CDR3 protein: CASSQGPSLGEQYF
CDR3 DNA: TGCGCCAGCAGCCAAGGTCCCTCGTTGGGCGAGCAGTACTTC

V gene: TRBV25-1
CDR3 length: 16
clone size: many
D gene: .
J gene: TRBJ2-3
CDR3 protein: CASSVLGERLGHTQYF
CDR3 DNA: TGTGCCAGCAGTGTCCTCGGTGAGAGACTAGGTCATACGCAGTATTTT

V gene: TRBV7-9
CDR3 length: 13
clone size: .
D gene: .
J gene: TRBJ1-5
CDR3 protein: CASSFGEGQPQHF
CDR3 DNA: TGTGCCAGCAGCTTTGGGGAGGGTCAGCCCCAGCATTTT

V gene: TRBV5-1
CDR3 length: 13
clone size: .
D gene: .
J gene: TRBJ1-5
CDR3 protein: CASSISGNQPQHF
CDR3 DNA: TGCGCCAGCAGTATCAGCGGCAATCAGCCCCAGCATTTT

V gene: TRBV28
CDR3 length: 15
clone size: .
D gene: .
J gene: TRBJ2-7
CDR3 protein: CASSYDGTSSYEQYF
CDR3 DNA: TGTGCCAGCAGCTACGACGGGACCTCCTCCTACGAGCAGTACTTC

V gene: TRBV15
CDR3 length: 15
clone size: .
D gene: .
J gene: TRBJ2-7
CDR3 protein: CATSRDRSGSYEQYF
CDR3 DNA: TGTGCCACCAGCAGAGATCGGAGCGGATCCTACGAGCAGTACTTC

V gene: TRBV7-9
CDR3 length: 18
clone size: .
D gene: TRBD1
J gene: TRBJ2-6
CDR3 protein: CASSSGDRSSSGANVLTF
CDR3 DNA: TGTGCCAGCAGCTCAGGGGACAGGTCCAGCTCTGGGGCCAACGTCCTGACTTTC

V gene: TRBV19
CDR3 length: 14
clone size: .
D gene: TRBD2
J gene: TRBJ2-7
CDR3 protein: CASSIGLAGYEQYF
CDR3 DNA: TGTGCCAGTAGTATCGGACTAGCGGGCTACGAGCAGTACTTC

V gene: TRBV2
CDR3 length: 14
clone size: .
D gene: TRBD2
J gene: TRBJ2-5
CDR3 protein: CASSGTSGKETQYF
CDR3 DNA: TGTGCCAGCAGTGGGACTAGCGGGAAGGAGACCCAGTACTTC

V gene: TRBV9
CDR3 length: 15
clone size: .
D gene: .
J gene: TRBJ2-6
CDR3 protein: CASSQRFSGANVLTF
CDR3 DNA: TGTGCCAGCAGCCAACGCTTCTCTGGGGCCAACGTCCTGACTTTC

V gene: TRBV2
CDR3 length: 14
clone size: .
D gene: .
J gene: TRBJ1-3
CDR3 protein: CASSWRTTGNTIYF
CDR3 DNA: TGTGCCAGCAGCTGGCGGACAACTGGAAACACCATATATTTT

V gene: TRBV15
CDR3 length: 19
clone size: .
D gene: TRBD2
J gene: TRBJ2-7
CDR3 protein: CATSGGQGSGLAGVEEQYF
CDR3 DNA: TGTGCCACCAGCGGGGGACAGGGATCGGGACTAGCGGGAGTCGAGGAGCAGTACTTC

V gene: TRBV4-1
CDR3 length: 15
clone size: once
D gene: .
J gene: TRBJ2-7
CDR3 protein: CASSHPLGYPYEQYF
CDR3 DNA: TGCGCCAGCAGCCATCCCTTGGGGTACCCCTACGAGCAGTACTTC

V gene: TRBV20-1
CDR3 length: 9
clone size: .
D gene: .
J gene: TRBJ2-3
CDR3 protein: CSDTDTQYF
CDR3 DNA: TGCAGTGACACAGATACGCAGTATTTT

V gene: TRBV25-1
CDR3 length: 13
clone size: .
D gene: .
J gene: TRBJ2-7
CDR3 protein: CASSYGGSYEQYF
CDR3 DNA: TGTGCCAGCAGTTATGGAGGGTCCTACGAGCAGTACTTC

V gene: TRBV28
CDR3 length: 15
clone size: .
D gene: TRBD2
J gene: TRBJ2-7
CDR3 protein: CASSSTGGQSLEQYF
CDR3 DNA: TGTGCCAGCAGTTCTACGGGAGGGCAGTCGTTAGAGCAGTACTTC

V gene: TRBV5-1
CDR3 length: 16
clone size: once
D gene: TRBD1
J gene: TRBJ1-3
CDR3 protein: CASSLDRGFAGNTIYF
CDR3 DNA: TGCGCCAGCAGCTTGGACAGGGGGTTTGCTGGAAACACCATATATTTT

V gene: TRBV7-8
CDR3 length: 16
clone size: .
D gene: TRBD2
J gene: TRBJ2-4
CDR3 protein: CASSSEPRTSFYIQYF
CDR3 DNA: TGTGCCAGCAGCTCAGAGCCGAGGACTAGCTTTTACATTCAGTACTTC

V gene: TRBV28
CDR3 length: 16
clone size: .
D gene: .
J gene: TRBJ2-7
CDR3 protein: CASSLERWGSSGEQYF
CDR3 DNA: TGTGCCAGCAGTTTAGAGAGGTGGGGATCTTCAGGGGAGCAGTACTTC

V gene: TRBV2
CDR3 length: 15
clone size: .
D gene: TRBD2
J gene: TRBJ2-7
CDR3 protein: CASSPRLAGFYEQYF
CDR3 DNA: TGTGCCAGCAGTCCCAGACTAGCGGGGTTCTACGAGCAGTACTTC

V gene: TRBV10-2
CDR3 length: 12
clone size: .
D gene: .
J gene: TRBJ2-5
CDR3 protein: CASRDNGETQYF
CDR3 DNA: TGCGCCAGCCGGGACAACGGTGAGACCCAGTACTTC

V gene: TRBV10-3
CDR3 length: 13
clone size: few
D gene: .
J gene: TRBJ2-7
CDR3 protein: CAISEVISSEQYF
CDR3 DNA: TGTGCCATCAGTGAAGTCATCAGCTCCGAGCAGTACTTC

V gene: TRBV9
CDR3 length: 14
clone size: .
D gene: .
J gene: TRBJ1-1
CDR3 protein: CASSVAWGSPEAFF
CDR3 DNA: TGTGCCAGCAGCGTAGCTTGGGGGTCCCCTGAAGCTTTCTTT

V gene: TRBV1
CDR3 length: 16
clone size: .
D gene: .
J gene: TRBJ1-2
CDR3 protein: CTSRHTSLCETYGYTF
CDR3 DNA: TGCACCAGCAGACACACAAGTTTGTGCGAGACCTATGGCTACACCTTC

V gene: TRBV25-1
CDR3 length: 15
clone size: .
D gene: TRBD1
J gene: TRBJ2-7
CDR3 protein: CASSQVGTGAYEQYF
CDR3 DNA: TGTGCCAGCAGCCAAGTCGGGACAGGGGCCTACGAGCAGTACTTC

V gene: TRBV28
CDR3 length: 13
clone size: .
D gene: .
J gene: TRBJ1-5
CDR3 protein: CASSPTGNQPQHF
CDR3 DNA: TGTGCCAGCAGCCCCACGGGCAATCAGCCCCAGCATTTT

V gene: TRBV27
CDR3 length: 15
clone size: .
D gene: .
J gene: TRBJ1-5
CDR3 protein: CASSLLGVSNQPQHF
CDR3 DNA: TGTGCCAGCAGTTTACTGGGAGTCAGCAATCAGCCCCAGCATTTT

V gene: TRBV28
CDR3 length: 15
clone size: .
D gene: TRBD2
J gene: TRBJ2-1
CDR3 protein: CASSFTSGREDEQFF
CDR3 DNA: TGTGCCAGCAGTTTCACTAGCGGGAGGGAGGATGAGCAGTTCTTC

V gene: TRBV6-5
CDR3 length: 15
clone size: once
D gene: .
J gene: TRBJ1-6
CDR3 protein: CASSYSEAEKSPLHF
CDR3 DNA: TGTGCCAGCAGTTACTCGGAGGCAGAGAAGTCACCCCTCCACTTT

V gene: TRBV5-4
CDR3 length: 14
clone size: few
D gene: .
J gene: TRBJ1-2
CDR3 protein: CASSLGTSNYGYTF
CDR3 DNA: TGTGCCAGCAGCTTGGGCACTTCTAACTATGGCTACACCTTC

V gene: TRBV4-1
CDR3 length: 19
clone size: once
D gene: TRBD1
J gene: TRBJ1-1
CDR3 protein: CASSQDWLGQGVGNTEAFF
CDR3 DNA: TGCGCCAGCAGCCAAGATTGGTTGGGACAGGGGGTGGGGAACACTGAAGCTTTCTTT

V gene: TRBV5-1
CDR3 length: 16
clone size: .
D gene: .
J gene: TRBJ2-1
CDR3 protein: CASSLGSGEYYNEQFF
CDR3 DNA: TGCGCCAGCAGCTTGGGATCGGGAGAGTACTACAATGAGCAGTTCTTC

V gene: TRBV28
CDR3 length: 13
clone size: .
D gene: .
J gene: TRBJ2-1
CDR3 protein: CASSPPGTTEQFF
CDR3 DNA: TGTGCCAGCAGTCCCCCCGGAACGACTGAGCAGTTCTTC